The entry that follows covers one TCR beta chain sequence. The CDR3 has 13 amino acids. Germline CDR1 and CDR2: SGHNT and YYREEE (reference sequence). V was trimmed by 10 bases and J by 2 bases, leaving 13 bases between them. This specimen belongs to a study of T cell changes during pregnancy in multiple sclerosis. The table came from immunoSEQ multiplex PCR; TCRdb's copy has only in-frame clones and leaves some out. The sample yields roughly 39,000 clones, roughly 91% seen once. V usage is TRBV5-4 and J usage is TRBJ2-1; a possible D gene is TRBD2 (6 bases). The material was CD4+ T cells from peripheral blood mononuclear cells, obtained after pregnancy. The sequence derives from a female donor in good health, enrolled as a control in a pregnancy study. CDR3 amino acids: CALKGLTYNEQFF. The CDR3 coding sequence is TGTGCCCTTAAGGGACTCACCTACAATGAGCAGTTCTTC. Full variable domain (missing parts from reference TRBV5-4 and TRBJ2-1): ETGVTQSPTHLIKTRGQQVTLRCSSQSGHNTVSWYQQALGQGPQFIFQYYREEENGRGNFPPRFSGLQFPNYSSELNVNALELDDSALYLCALKGLTYNEQFFGPGTRLTVL.